Detailed here is one T cell receptor beta chain. Data came from immunoSEQ multiplex PCR; TCRdb stores just in-frame clones and leaves some out. The sample comprises just over 6,000 clones, roughly 80% of which are singletons, and under 7% rests with the top ten. Patients had resection in Japan or China between about 2013 and 2017. The sample belongs to a study of immune evolution from preneoplasia to lung adenocarcinoma. Trimming left V 8 bases short and J 5 bases short, with 12 bases between. CDR1 is SNHLY, CDR2 FYNNEI, per germline. CDR3 length equals 12 residues. This rearrangement joins TRBV2 to TRBJ2-5, with D tentatively TRBD1 (5 bases). Sequenced: FFPE adjacent normal lung tissue. This TCR came from a donor older than 65 with lung adenocarcinoma. CDR3 coding DNA: TGTGCCAGCTTTAGGGGCTGGGAGACCCAGTACTTC. Its translation: CASFRGWETQYF.